This T cell receptor (beta chain) was captured by sequencing in a study of regulatory T cells in long-lasting Graves disease. The study's findings and limits: Newly diagnosed Graves' patients had higher TCR diversity than persistent ones. Small sample size may have lowered accuracy.

iRepertoire HTBI primers and Arm-PCR of CDR3 regions built TCR beta libraries. TCRdb recomputed calls from the multiplex PCR reads with MiXCR, one row per CDR3 protein. The sample holds 650,000 to 700,000 distinct CDR3 sequences; around 32% are singletons and the top ten take about two fifths. V gave up 4 bases and J gave up 0 bases, with 12 bases separating them. Germline-derived CDR1 and CDR2 are LNHDA and SQIVND (reference sequence). This CDR3 comprises 15 residues. Indicated time point: persistent/refractory GD, antithyroid drugs over 5 years with positive TRAb. Researchers made the TCR library from RNA that was extracted from PBMCs. With EDTA tubes as the receptacles, 7.5 to 9.5 milliliters of peripheral blood were drawn. About this clonotype: Its specificity is not known.

This clonotype originated in a female donor with Graves disease. The chain uses TRBV19 and TRBJ1-1, with TRBD1 as a possible D gene (5 bases). The sequences come from peripheral blood mononuclear cells (PBMCs), collected when the disease was refractory, from a patient treated with antithyroid drugs. The CDR3, as DNA: TGTGCCAGTAGTACCCCGGGACGGATGAACACTGAAGCTTTCTTT. As protein: CASSTPGRMNTEAFF.